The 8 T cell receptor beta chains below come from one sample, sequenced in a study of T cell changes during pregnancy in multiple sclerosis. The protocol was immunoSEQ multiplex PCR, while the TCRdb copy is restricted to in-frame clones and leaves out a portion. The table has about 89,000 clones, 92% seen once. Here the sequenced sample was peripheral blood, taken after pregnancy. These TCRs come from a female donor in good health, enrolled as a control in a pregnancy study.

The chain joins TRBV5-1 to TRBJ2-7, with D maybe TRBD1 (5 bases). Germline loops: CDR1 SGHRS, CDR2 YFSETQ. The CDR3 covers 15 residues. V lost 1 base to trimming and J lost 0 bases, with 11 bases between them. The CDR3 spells CASSLLGVNSYEQYF. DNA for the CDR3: TGCGCCAGCAGCTTGCTAGGGGTGAACTCCTACGAGCAGTACTTC.

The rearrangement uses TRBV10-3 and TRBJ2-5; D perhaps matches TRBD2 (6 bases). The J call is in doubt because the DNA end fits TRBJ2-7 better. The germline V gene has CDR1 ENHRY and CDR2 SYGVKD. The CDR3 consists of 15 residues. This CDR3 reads CAISESSGSYFEQYF. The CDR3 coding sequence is TGTGCCATCAGTGAGTCATCCGGGAGCTATTTCGAGCAGTACTTC.

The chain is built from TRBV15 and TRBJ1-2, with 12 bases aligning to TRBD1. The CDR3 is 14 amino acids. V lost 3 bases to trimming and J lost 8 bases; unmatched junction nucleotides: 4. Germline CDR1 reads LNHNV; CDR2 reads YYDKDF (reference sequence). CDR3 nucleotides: TGTGCCACCAGCAGGGGACAGGGGGCGTCAGGCTACACCTTC. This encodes CATSRGQGASGYTF.

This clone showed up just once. CDR3 sequence reads: CASSPEPWAGGTDTQYF. The CDR3 DNA follows: TGTGCCAGCAGCCCAGAACCTTGGGCGGGGGGCACAGATACGCAGTATTTT. V gene TRBV5-8 combines with J gene TRBJ2-3, with 7 bases that match TRBD2. CDR1 and CDR2 from the germline V gene are SGHTS and YDEGEE. V was pared by 4 bases and J by 1 base, with 12 bases of the junction left unmatched. The CDR3 has 17 amino acids.

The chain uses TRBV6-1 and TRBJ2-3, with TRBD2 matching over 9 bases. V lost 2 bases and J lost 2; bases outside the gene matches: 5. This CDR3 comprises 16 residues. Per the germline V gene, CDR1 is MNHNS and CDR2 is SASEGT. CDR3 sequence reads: CASSESAGGVTDTQYF. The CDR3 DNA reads TGTGCCAGCAGTGAATCGGCGGGAGGGGTCACAGATACGCAGTATTTT.

The CDR3 DNA sequence: TGTGCCAGCAGTGAACAACCGGGAGGGAACACCGGGGAGCTGTTTTTT. The encoded protein is CASSEQPGGNTGELFF. The V and J genes are TRBV6-1 and TRBJ2-2, with 7 bases identical to TRBD2. From germline, CDR1 is MNHNS and CDR2 SASEGT. Trimming took 2 bases from V and 1 from J; bases not matched to a gene: 4. This CDR3 is 16 amino acids long.

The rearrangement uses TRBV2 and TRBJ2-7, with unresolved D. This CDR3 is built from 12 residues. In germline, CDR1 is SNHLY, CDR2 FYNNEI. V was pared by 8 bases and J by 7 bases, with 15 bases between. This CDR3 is CASGRRPAEQYF. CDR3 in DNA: TGTGCCAGCGGCAGGCGACCGGCGGAGCAGTACTTC.

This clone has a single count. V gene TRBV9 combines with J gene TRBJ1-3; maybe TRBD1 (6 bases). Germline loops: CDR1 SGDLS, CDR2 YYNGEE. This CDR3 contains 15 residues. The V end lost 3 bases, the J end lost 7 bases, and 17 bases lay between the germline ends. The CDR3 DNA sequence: TGTGCCAGCAGCGCAGTAGGACAGCCAAGTAACACCATATATTTT. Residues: CASSAVGQPSNTIYF.